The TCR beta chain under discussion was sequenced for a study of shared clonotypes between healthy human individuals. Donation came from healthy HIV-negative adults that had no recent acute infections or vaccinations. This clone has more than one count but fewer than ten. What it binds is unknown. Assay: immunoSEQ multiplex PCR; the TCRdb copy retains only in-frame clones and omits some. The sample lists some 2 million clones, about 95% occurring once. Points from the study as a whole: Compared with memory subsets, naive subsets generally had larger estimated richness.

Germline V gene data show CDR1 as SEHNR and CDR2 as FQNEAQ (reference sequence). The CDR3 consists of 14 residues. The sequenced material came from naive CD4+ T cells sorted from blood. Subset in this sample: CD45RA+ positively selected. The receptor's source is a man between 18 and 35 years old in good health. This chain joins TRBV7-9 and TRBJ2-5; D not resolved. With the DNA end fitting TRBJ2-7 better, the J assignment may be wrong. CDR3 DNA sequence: TGTGCCATCATCCCCTCGGGCAGAATCTACGAGCAGTACTTC. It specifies CAIIPSGRIYEQYF.